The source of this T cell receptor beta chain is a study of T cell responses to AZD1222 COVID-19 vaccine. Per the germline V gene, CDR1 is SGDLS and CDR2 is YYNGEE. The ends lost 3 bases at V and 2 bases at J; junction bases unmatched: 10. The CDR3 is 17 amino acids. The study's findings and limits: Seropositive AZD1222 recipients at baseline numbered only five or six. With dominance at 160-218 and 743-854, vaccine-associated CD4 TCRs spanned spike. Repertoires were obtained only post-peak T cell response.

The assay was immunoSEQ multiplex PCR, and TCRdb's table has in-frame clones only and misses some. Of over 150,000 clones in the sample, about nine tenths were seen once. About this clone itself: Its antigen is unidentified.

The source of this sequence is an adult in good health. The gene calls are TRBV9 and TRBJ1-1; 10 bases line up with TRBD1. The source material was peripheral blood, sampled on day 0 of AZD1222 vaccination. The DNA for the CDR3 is TGTGCCAGCAGCGCAAATCCGACAGGGGGCTATAACACTGAAGCTTTCTTT. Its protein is CASSANPTGGYNTEAFF.